One sample yielded the 2 T cell receptor beta chains listed below, sequenced in a study of blood T cell repertoires in COVID-19. Generated by immunoSEQ multiplex PCR, the TCRdb table keeps only in-frame clones and is missing some. Here the sample spans around 110,000 clones, roughly 85% being singletons. Source material: peripheral blood. These receptors came from a man aged 25-45 years with acute or convalescent COVID-19.

This clone was detected only once. The V and J genes are TRBV9 and TRBJ1-4; no clear D. The CDR3 spans 15 residues. Germline V lookup: CDR1 SGDLS, CDR2 YYNGEE. Trimming took 0 bases from V and 3 from J, leaving 9 bases between them. The CDR3 loop is CASSVGTASNEKLFF. CDR3 DNA sequence: TGTGCCAGCAGCGTAGGGACTGCCTCTAATGAAAAACTGTTTTTT.

DNA of the CDR3: TGTGCCAGCAGTGAAGGGACAGGGGGCGACAACACCGGGGAGCTGTTTTTT. This translates into CASSEGTGGDNTGELFF. The rearrangement joins TRBV6-1 to TRBJ2-2; 11 bases fit TRBD1. V dropped 1 base and J dropped 2; count of bases not matched to a gene: 3. The CDR3 is made up of 17 amino acids. Germline CDR1 is MNHNS and CDR2 is SASEGT.